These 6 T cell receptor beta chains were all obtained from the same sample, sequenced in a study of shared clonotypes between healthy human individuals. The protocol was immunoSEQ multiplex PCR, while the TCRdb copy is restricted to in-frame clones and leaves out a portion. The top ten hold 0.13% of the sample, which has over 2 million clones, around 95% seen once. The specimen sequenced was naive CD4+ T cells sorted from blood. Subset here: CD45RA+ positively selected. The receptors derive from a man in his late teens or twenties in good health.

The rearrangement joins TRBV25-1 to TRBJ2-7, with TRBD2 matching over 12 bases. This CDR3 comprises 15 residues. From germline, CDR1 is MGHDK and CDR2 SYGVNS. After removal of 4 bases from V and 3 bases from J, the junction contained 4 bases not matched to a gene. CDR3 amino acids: CASSGGLAGLYEQYF. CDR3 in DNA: TGTGCCAGCAGTGGAGGACTAGCGGGGCTCTACGAGCAGTACTTC.

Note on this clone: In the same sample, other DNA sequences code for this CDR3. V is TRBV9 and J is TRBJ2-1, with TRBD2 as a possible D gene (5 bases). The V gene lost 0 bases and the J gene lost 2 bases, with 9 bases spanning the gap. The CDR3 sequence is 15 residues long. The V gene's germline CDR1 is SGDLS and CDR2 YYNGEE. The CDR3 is CASSVEEGPYNEQFF. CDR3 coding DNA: TGTGCCAGCAGCGTAGAAGAGGGCCCCTACAATGAGCAGTTCTTC.

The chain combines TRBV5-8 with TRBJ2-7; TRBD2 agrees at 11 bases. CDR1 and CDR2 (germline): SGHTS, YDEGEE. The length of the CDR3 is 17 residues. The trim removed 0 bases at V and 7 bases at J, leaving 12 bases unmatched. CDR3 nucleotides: TGTGCCAGCAGCTTGGCCGAATTGACTAGCGGGACCCTTGAGCAGTACTTC. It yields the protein CASSLAELTSGTLEQYF.

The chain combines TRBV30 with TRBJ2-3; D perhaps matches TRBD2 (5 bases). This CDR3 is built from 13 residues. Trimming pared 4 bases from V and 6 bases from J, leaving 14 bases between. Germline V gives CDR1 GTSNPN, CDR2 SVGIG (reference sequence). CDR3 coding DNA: TGTGCCTGGAATCTAGCTGTCGTGGATACGCAGTATTTT. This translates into CAWNLAVVDTQYF.

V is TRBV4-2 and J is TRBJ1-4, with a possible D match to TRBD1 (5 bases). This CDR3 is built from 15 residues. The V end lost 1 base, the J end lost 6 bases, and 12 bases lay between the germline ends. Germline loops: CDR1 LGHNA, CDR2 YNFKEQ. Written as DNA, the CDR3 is TGTGCCAGCAGCCAAGCGGAGGGGCAATATGAAAAACTGTTTTTT. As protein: CASSQAEGQYEKLFF.

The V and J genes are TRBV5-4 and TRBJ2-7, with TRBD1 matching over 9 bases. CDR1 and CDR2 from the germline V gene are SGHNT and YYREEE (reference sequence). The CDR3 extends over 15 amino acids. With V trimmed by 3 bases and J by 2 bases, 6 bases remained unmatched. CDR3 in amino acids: CASSSAGTGTYEQYF. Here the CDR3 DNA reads TGTGCCAGCAGCTCGGCCGGGACAGGGACCTACGAGCAGTACTTC.